This T cell receptor beta chain was recovered during a study of T cell changes during pregnancy in multiple sclerosis. TCRdb's copy holds only in-frame clones and misses some; the assay was immunoSEQ multiplex PCR. This table holds around 35,000 clones, approximately 87% found once. Germline CDR1 is LNHDA and CDR2 is SQIVND (reference sequence). The ends were cut back, 5 bases at V and 4 bases at J, with 17 bases in the middle. The CDR3 spans 15 residues. The receptor comes from a female donor with multiple sclerosis, enrolled in a pregnancy study. V and J are TRBV19 and TRBJ1-1; tentatively, D is TRBD1 (5 bases). The sequences come from CD8+ T cells from peripheral blood mononuclear cells, collected after pregnancy. The CDR3 sequence: CASSPWERGGTEAFF. The DNA for the CDR3 is TGTGCCAGTAGTCCCTGGGAGCGGGGGGGCACTGAAGCTTTCTTT.